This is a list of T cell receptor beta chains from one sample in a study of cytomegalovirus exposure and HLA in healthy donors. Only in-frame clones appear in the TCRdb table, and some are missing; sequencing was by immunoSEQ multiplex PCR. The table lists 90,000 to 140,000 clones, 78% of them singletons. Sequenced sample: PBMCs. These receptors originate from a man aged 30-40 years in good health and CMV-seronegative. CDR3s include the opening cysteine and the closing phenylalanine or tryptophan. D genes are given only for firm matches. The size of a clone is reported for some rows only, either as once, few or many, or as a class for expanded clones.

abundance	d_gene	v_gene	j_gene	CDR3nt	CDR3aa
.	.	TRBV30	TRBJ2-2	TGTGCCTGGAGTTTAGTTGCCGGGGAGCTGTTTTTT	CAWSLVAGELFF
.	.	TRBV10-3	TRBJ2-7	TGTGCCATCAGCAGCGAGAGTGTGGACTACGAGCAGTACTTC	CAISSESVDYEQYF
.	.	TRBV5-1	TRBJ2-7	TGCGCCAGCAGCGAGAACAGGCTATCAGAGCAGTACTTC	CASSENRLSEQYF
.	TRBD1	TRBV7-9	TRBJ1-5	TGTGCCAGCAGCGGTCCCTGGGACAGGGGCCTCAATCAGCCCCAGCATTTT	CASSGPWDRGLNQPQHF
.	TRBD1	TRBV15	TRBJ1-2	TGTGCCACCAGCGTCCGGGACAGCGACTATGGCTACACCTTC	CATSVRDSDYGYTF
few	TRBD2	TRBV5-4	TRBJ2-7	TGTGCCAGCAGCTTCCATCCTAGCGGCTCCTACGAGCAGTACTTC	CASSFHPSGSYEQYF
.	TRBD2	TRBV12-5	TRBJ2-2	TGTGCCAGTGGTTTGAGACCGGGACTAAAGAACACCGGGGAGCTGTTTTTT	CASGLRPGLKNTGELFF
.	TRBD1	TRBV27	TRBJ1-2	TGTGCCAGCCAACCCACAGGGGGCTCGCCGGGTGGCTACACCTTC	CASQPTGGSPGGYTF
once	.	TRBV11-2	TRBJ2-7	TGTGCCAGCAGCCTCCGCGTCTACGAGCAGTACTTC	CASSLRVYEQYF
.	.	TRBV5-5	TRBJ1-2	TGTGCCAGCAGCGGAGCCGGCTATGGCTACACCTTC	CASSGAGYGYTF
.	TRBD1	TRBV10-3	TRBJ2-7	TGTGCCATCAGAGGGACAGAGCGAGCCTACGAGCAGTACTTC	CAIRGTERAYEQYF
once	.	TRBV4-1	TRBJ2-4	TGCGCCAGCAGCCAAGATCCCCTCATACAGTTAGCCAAAAACATTCAGTACTTC	CASSQDPLIQLAKNIQYF
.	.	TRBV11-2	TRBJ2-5	TGTGCCAGCAGCGAGTGGGGCCTGACGGAGACCCAGTACTTC	CASSEWGLTETQYF
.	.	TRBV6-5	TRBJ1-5	TGTGCTAGCAGCTCCGGACAGTTGAATCAGCCCCAGCATTTT	CASSSGQLNQPQHF
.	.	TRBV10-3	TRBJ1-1	TGTGCCATCAGTGAGCAGGGACCGGGGACTATGAACACTGAAGCTTTCTTT	CAISEQGPGTMNTEAFF
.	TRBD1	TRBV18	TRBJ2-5	TGTGCCAGCTCACCTGGAGACAGGGGACGACGAGAGACCCAGTACTTC	CASSPGDRGRRETQYF
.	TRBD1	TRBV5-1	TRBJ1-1	TGCGCCAGCAGACAGGGGGATTGGATGAACACTGAAGCTTTCTTT	CASRQGDWMNTEAFF
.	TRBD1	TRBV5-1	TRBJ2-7	TGCGCCAGCAGCTCTTATGGACAGGGGGAATCCTACGAGCAGTACTTC	CASSSYGQGESYEQYF
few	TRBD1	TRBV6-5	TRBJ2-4	TGTGCCAGCAGTTACTCGGACAGGGCCAAAAACATTCAGTACTTC	CASSYSDRAKNIQYF
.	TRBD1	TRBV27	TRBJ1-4	TGTGCCAGCAGGGACAGGGGGGATGAAAAACTGTTTTTT	CASRDRGDEKLFF
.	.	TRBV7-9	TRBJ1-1	TGTGCCAGCAGCTCCCTCCTTGGCTCTGAAGCTTTCTTT	CASSSLLGSEAFF
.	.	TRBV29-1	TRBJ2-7	TGCAGCGTTGAAGATCAGGGAACTGTGCAGTACTTC	CSVEDQGTVQYF
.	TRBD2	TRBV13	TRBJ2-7	TGTGCCAGCAGCTCCGGACTAGCGGGGGGGCTGGGGGAGCAGTACTTC	CASSSGLAGGLGEQYF
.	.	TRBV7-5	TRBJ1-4	TGTGCCAGAAGCACACGAAGTCCGGGACACGGCGGCACAACTAATGAAAAACTGTTTTTT	CARSTRSPGHGGTTNEKLFF
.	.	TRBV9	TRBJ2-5	TGTGCCAGCAGCGAGACGGGACTCTGGTATGAGACCCAGTACTTC	CASSETGLWYETQYF
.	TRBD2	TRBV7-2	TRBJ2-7	TGTGCCAGCAGCTCTAGCGGGGGCCTCCCCTACGAGCAGTACTTC	CASSSSGGLPYEQYF
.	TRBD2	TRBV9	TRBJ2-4	TGTGCCAGCAGCCCCCACGGGAGATCGGGGGGGTCCAAAAACATTCAGTACTTC	CASSPHGRSGGSKNIQYF
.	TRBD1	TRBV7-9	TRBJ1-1	TGTGCCAGCAGCACAAACAGGGGTAACACTGAAGCTTTCTTT	CASSTNRGNTEAFF
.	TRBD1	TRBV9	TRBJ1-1	TGTGCCAGCAGCGCTACAGGGGCCTCGAACACTGAAGCTTTCTTT	CASSATGASNTEAFF
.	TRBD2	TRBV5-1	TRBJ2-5	TGCGCCAGCAGCGGGGGGACTATAACAGAGACCCAGTACTTC	CASSGGTITETQYF
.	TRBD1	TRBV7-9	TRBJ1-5	TGTGCCAGCAGCGCGCCAAACAGGGGGAGTCAGCCCCAGCATTTT	CASSAPNRGSQPQHF
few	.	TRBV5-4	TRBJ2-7	TGTGCCAGCAGCGCCCGGGACACCCCCTACGAGCAGTACTTC	CASSARDTPYEQYF
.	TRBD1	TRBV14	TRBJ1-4	TGTGCCAGCAGCCAAGTCCGCAGGGGGCTGGGCGAAAAACTGTTTTTT	CASSQVRRGLGEKLFF
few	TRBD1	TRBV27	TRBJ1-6	TGTGCCAGCAGTTTTGGACAGGGATTTGTTTCACCCCTCCACTTT	CASSFGQGFVSPLHF
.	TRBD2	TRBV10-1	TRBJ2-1	TGCGCCAGCAGTGCGGCTAGCGGGAGGGGAGACAACAATGAGCAGTTCTTC	CASSAASGRGDNNEQFF
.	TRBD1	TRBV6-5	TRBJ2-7	TGTGCCAGCAGGACAGGGGCAAACTACGAGCAGTACTTC	CASRTGANYEQYF
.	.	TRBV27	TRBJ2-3	TGTGCCAGCAGTTTGTCACTTGGAGATACGCAGTATTTT	CASSLSLGDTQYF
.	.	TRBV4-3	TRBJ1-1	TGCGCCAGCAGCCAAGCCCCCTTCGACAGTTACACTGAAGCTTTCTTT	CASSQAPFDSYTEAFF
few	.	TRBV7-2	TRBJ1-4	TGTGCCAGCAGCGGCCGGGGGGGGCCCCTTAATGAAAAACTGTTTTTT	CASSGRGGPLNEKLFF
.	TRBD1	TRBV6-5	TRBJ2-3	TGTGCCAGCAGAGCCGGGACAGGGTGGCGAGATACGCAGTATTTT	CASRAGTGWRDTQYF
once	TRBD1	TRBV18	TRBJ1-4	TGTGCCAGCTCACCCCGACAGGGGGATGAAAAACTGTTTTTT	CASSPRQGDEKLFF
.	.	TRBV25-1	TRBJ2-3	TGTGCCAGCAGTGAATCGTCTGATACGCAGTATTTT	CASSESSDTQYF
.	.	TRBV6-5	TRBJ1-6	TGTGCCAGCAGTTATAACGGGTTGAATTCACCCCTCCACTTT	CASSYNGLNSPLHF
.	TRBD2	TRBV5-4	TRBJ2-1	TGTGCCAGCAGCTTGAACGGGGGGGGGATGGAGCAGTTCTTC	CASSLNGGGMEQFF
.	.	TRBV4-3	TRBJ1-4	TGCGCCAGCAGCCAAGATAATTCAGGGAGGGAAAAACTGTTTTTT	CASSQDNSGREKLFF
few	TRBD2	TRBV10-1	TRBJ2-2	TGCGCCAGCAGTGGGACTAGCGGGTTTTCCCTCGCCGGGGAGCTGTTTTTT	CASSGTSGFSLAGELFF
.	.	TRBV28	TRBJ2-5	TGTGCCAGCAGTTTGGGGCGGGAATCGACCCAGTACTTC	CASSLGRESTQYF
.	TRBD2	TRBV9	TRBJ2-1	TGTGCCAGCAGCTCCCTCCTAGCGGGAGTATACAATGAGCAGTTCTTC	CASSSLLAGVYNEQFF
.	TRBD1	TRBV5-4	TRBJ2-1	TGTGCCAGCAGCTTGGCAGCAGGGGGCGGAGAGCAGTTCTTC	CASSLAAGGGEQFF
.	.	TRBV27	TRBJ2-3	TGTGCCAGCAGTCGCGAGCTACCCAGCACAGATACGCAGTATTTT	CASSRELPSTDTQYF
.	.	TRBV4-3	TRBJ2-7	TGCGCCAGCAGCCGTGAGGTCCAAACCTACGAGCAGTACTTC	CASSREVQTYEQYF
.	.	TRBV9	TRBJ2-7	TGTGCCAGCAGCGTAGACGACATCCCTTACGAGCAGTACTTC	CASSVDDIPYEQYF
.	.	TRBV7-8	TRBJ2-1	TGTGCCAGCAGTCCCAGTGGTGAGCAGTTCTTC	CASSPSGEQFF